This T cell receptor (beta chain) is drawn from a study of T cell repertoires in cytomegalovirus infection. TCRdb reprocessed the reads with MiXCR, giving one entry per CDR3 protein. In the table there are a few hundred thousand distinct CDR3 sequences, around 13% of which are singletons. J lost 0 bases, V lost 2 bases, and 5 bases had no gene match. Per germline, CDR1 SGHTA and CDR2 FQGNSA. The CDR3 has 16 residues. The V and J genes are TRBV7-2 and TRBJ2-3; 7 nucleotides line up with TRBD2. Material: PBMCs. This receptor was identified in a human donor in good health (CMV status not recorded). Some clones in this sample may be carry-over from other donors' samples. The CDR3 loop reads CASSLNGGGSTDTQYF. The CDR3 nucleotides are TGTGCCAGCAGCTTAAATGGCGGGGGAAGCACAGATACGCAGTATTTT.